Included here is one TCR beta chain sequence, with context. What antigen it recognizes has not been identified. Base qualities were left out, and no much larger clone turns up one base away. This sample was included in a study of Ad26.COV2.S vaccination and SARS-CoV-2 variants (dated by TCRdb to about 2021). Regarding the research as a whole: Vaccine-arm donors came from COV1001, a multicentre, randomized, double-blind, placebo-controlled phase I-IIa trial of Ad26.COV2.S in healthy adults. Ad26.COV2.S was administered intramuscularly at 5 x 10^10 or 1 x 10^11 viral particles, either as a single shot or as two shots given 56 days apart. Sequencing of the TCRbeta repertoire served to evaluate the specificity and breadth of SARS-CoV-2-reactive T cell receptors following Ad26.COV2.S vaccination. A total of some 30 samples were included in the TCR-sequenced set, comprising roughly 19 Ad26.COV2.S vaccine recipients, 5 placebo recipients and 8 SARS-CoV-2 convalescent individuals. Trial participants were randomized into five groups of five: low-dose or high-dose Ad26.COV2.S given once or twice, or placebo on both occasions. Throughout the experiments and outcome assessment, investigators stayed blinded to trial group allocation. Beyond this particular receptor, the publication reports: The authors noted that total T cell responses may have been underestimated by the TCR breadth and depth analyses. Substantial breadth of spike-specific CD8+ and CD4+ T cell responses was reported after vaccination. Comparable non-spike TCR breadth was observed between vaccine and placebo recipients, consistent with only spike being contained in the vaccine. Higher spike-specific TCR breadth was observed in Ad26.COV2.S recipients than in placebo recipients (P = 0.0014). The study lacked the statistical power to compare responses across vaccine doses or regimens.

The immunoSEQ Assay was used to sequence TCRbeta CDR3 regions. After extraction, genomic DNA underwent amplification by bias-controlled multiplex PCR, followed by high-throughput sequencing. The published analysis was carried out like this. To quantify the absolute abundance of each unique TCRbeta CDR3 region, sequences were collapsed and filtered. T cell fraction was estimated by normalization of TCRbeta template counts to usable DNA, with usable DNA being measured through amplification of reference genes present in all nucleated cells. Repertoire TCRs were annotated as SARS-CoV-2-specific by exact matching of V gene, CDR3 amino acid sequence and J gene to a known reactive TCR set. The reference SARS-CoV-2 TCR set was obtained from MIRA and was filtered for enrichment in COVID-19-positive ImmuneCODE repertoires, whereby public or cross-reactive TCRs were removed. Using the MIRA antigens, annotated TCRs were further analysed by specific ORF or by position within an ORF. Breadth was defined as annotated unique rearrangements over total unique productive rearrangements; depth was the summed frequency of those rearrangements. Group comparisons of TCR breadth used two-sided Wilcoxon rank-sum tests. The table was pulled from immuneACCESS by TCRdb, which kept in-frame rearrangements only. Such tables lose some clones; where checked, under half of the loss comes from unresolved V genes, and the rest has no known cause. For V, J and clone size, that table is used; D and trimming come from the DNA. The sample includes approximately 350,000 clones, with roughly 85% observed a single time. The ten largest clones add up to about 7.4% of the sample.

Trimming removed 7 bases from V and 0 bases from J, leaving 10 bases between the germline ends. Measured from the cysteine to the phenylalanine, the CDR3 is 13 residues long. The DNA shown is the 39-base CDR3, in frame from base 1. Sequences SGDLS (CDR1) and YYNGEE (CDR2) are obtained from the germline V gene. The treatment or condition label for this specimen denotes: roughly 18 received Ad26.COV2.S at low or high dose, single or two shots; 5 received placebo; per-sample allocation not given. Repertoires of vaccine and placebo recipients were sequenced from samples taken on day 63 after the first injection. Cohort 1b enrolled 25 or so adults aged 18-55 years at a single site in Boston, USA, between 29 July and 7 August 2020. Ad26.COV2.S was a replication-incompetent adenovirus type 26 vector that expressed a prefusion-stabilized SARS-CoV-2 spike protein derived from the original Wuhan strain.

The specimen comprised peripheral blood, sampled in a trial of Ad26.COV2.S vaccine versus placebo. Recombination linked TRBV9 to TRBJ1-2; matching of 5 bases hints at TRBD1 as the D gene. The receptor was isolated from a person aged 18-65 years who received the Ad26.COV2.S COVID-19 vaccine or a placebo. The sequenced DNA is TGTGCCAGCCCGGGGCGGCCTAACTATGGCTACACCTTC. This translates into CASPGRPNYGYTF.